The next 25 T cell receptor beta chains were all read from a single sample in a study of cytomegalovirus exposure and HLA in healthy donors (TCRdb year 2017). Library method: the immunoSEQ multiplex PCR assay. A mixture of 60 forward primers for TCR Vbeta segments and 13 reverse primers for TCR Jbeta segments was used in the multiplex PCR. The table comes from immuneACCESS by way of TCRdb, which keeps in-frame sequences with V and J called. Part of the clones is missing from these tables; in studies checked, under half for an unresolved V gene and the rest for unknown reasons. For this sample the table gives approximately 220,000 clones, of which almost 80% were detected only once. Of the sample, 1.5% to 2% falls within the top ten clones. The specimen was PBMCs. The receptor source for this set is a male donor in good health and CMV-seronegative.

This chain connects TRBV9 to TRBJ2-3; a weak D match, TRBD2 (6 bases). There are 13 residues in the CDR3. Looked up from germline, CDR1 is SGDLS and CDR2 is YYNGEE. Trimming cost V 5 bases and J 5 bases, with 12 bases left between them. The CDR3 DNA sequence: TGTGCCAGCAGTGCCGGGACTCAAGATACGCAGTATTTT. Translating gives CASSAGTQDTQYF.

The V call is TRBV5-1, the J call TRBJ1-1; D perhaps matches TRBD1 (6 bases). There are 12 residues in the CDR3. Germline V gene lookup returns CDR1 SGHRS and CDR2 YFSETQ. V lost 0 bases and J 8 bases, leaving 8 bases between the germline ends. In DNA form, the CDR3 reads TGCGCCAGCAGCTTGGTTGGGACAGAAGCTTTCTTT. It specifies CASSLVGTEAFF.

The chain combines TRBV10-3 with TRBJ1-1, with D perhaps TRBD1 (6 bases). Germline CDR1 and CDR2: ENHRY and SYGVKD. The CDR3 runs 14 residues. V lost 1 base and J lost 5, with 11 bases in between. CDR3 nucleotide sequence: TGTGCCATCAGTGAGTACAGGGATGAGACTGAAGCTTTCTTT. Its protein product is CAISEYRDETEAFF.

A single count supports this clone. The chain couples TRBV27 to TRBJ2-3; 8 bases align to TRBD1. This CDR3 has 17 amino acids. Per the germline V gene, CDR1 is MNHEY and CDR2 is SMNVEV (reference sequence). Losses at the gene ends were 6 bases for V and 0 bases for J; bases not matched to a gene: 11. The CDR3 loop is CASSQGPGQVSTDTQYF. The CDR3 nucleotides are TGTGCCAGCAGCCAGGGGCCGGGACAGGTCAGCACAGATACGCAGTATTTT.

The genes are TRBV7-6 and TRBJ2-7; the match to TRBD1 covers 10 bases. In germline, CDR1 is SGHVS, CDR2 FNYEAQ. The CDR3 is 17 amino acids. With 1 base clipped from V and 7 bases from J, the junction kept 13 bases outside the gene matches. CDR3 amino acids: CASSLGGTGTGAWEQYF. The DNA of the CDR3 is TGTGCCAGCAGCTTAGGGGGAACCGGGACAGGGGCATGGGAGCAGTACTTC.

The chain has TRBV29-1 and TRBJ2-7, with 8 bases matching TRBD1. The V and J ends lost 7 bases and 2 bases, in that order; junction bases with no gene match: 4. Germline V gene data show CDR1 as SQVTM and CDR2 as ANQGSEA. The CDR3 consists of 12 residues. The DNA of the CDR3 is TGCAGCGGTCGGACAGGGCCCTACGAGCAGTACTTC. This gives the protein CSGRTGPYEQYF.

This clone was seen once. V usage is TRBV28 and J usage is TRBJ2-7; 9 nucleotides align to TRBD1. V lost 1 base to trimming and J lost 4 bases; unmatched junction nucleotides: 5. The CDR3 sequence is 15 residues long. From germline, CDR1 is MDHEN and CDR2 SYDVKM. CDR3 amino acids: CASSLSRQGDYEQYF. In DNA form, the CDR3 reads TGTGCCAGCAGTTTATCCCGACAGGGGGATTACGAGCAGTACTTC.

The rearrangement links TRBV15 to TRBJ1-2; D call uncertain. Trimming pared 0 bases from V and 8 bases from J, leaving 19 bases between. Germline CDR1 LNHNV, CDR2 YYDKDF (reference sequence). This CDR3 spans 16 amino acids. The CDR3 DNA is TGTGCCACCAGCAGAGATCGACACCCTGTCCCTGACGGCTACACCTTC. Translated: CATSRDRHPVPDGYTF.

This sequence joins TRBV7-8 and TRBJ2-5, with 8 bases matching TRBD2. The CDR3 consists of 14 residues. Per the germline V gene, CDR1 is SGHVS and CDR2 is FQNEAQ. The V and J ends lost 2 bases and 6 bases, in that order; junction bases with no gene match: 5. CDR3 residues: CASSLPSGRQTQYF. The CDR3 region has the DNA TGTGCCAGCAGCTTACCAAGCGGGAGACAGACCCAGTACTTC.

CDR3 amino acids: CASPGLAGSGAGYEQYF. The CDR3 nucleotides read TGTGCCAGCCCGGGGTTGGCAGGCTCAGGTGCGGGCTACGAGCAGTACTTC. The chain has TRBV11-2 and TRBJ2-7, with a possible D match to TRBD2 (5 bases). The germline CDR1 and CDR2 sequences are SGHAT and FQNNGV. V was trimmed by 8 bases and J by 3 bases, leaving 26 bases between them. CDR3 size: 17 residues. Full variable domain (remainder filled in from reference TRBV11-2 and TRBJ2-7): EAGVAQSPRYKIIEKRQSVAFWCNPISGHATLYWYQQILGQGPKLLIQFQNNGVVDDSQLPKDRFSAERLKGVDSTLKIQPAKLEDSAVYLCASPGLAGSGAGYEQYFGPGTRLTVT.

The chain recombines TRBV28 with TRBJ1-5; D remains unclear. This CDR3 is built from 15 residues. The ends were cut back, 1 base at V and 7 bases at J, with 14 bases in the middle. Germline lookup yields CDR1 MDHEN and CDR2 SYDVKM. CDR3 in DNA: TGTGCCAGCAGTTTATCGGCAGGCGTGAACCAGCCCCAGCATTTT. Translation: CASSLSAGVNQPQHF.

This chain links TRBV9 with TRBJ1-3; no reliable D call. This CDR3 contains 15 residues. Germline V gives CDR1 SGDLS, CDR2 YYNGEE. The V and J ends lost 0 bases and 3 bases respectively, with 10 bases between them. For the CDR3, the DNA is TGTGCCAGCAGCGTAGCTGGAGAGGGTGGAAACACCATATATTTT. Its protein product is CASSVAGEGGNTIYF.

This chain links TRBV18 with TRBJ1-1, with TRBD1 as a possible D gene (6 bases). The CDR3 extends over 15 amino acids. V was trimmed by 6 bases and J by 5 bases, leaving 19 bases between them. Germline CDR1 KGHSH, CDR2 LQKENI. CDR3 in DNA: TGTGCCAGCTCCCCCGGGGGGGGCCCCAGAACTGAAGCTTTCTTT. It translates to CASSPGGGPRTEAFF.

This chain joins TRBV4-2 and TRBJ2-5, with 7 bases fitting TRBD1. The J call may be faulty, since TRBJ2-7 better matches the DNA end. Germline V lookup: CDR1 LGHNA, CDR2 YNFKEQ. The CDR3 covers 14 residues. The CDR3 here is CASSPGTDSYEQYF. The CDR3 DNA follows: TGTGCCAGCAGCCCGGGGACAGATTCCTACGAGCAGTACTTC.

The rearrangement links TRBV7-8 to TRBJ1-2; the match to TRBD1 covers 9 bases. Trimming took 7 bases from V and 1 from J; bases not matched to a gene: 10. The length of the CDR3 is 16 residues. Per germline, CDR1 SGHVS and CDR2 FQNEAQ. The CDR3 reads CASTTYGTGNNYGYTF. The DNA of the CDR3 is TGTGCCAGCACCACCTACGGGACAGGGAATAACTATGGCTACACCTTC.

V gene TRBV27 combines with J gene TRBJ2-5; 7 nucleotides agree with TRBD1. Germline assignment: CDR1 MNHEY and CDR2 SMNVEV (reference sequence). The CDR3 contains 13 residues. The ends lost 5 bases at V and 1 base at J; junction bases unmatched: 1. CDR3 amino acids: CASSHRGQETQYF. CDR3 nucleotides: TGTGCCAGCAGTCACAGGGGCCAAGAGACCCAGTACTTC.

DNA for the CDR3: TGTGCCAGCAGTTTTACAGGACAACCTAGCAATCAGCCCCAGCATTTT. Translated, it gives CASSFTGQPSNQPQHF. The chain uses TRBV27 and TRBJ1-5, with a possible D match to TRBD1 (5 bases). Deletions cut 3 bases from V and 0 bases from J, with 12 bases between. Germline V gives CDR1 MNHEY, CDR2 SMNVEV (reference sequence). The CDR3 spans 16 residues.

The rearrangement links TRBV12-5 to TRBJ1-2; 8 bases map to TRBD1. This CDR3 spans 13 amino acids. Germline CDR1 reads LGHNT; CDR2 reads FRNRAP. V lost 5 bases and J lost 4; bases outside the gene matches: 3. The CDR3 region is CASGPGQGYGYTF. CDR3 in DNA: TGTGCTAGTGGTCCTGGACAGGGCTATGGCTACACCTTC.

The V and J genes are TRBV2 and TRBJ2-7, with 8 bases matching TRBD1. Germline loops: CDR1 SNHLY, CDR2 FYNNEI. J was trimmed by 4 bases and V by 1 base; bases with no gene match: 3. This CDR3 is built from 14 residues. The DNA of the CDR3 is TGTGCCAGCAGTGAAGGGGACAGGTCTTACGAGCAGTACTTC. Translating it yields CASSEGDRSYEQYF.

This sequence joins TRBV14 and TRBJ2-1; weak D call: TRBD1 (6 bases). In germline, CDR1 is SGHDN, CDR2 FVKESK. Trimming left V 7 bases short and J 3 bases short, with 10 bases between. The CDR3 sequence is 13 residues long. The CDR3 nucleotides read TGTGCCAGCACAGGGGATAACTACAATGAGCAGTTCTTC. This sequence encodes CASTGDNYNEQFF.

Details on this clone: The sample holds other DNA sequences that translate to the same CDR3. The chain carries TRBV7-2 and TRBJ2-7, with unresolved D. The CDR3 covers 11 residues. V lost 4 bases, J lost 3 bases, and 4 bases lay in between. CDR1 and CDR2 (germline): SGHTA, FQGNSA. The CDR3 is CASSSNYEQYF. The CDR3 coding sequence is TGTGCCAGCAGCTCCAACTACGAGCAGTACTTC.

CDR3 nucleotide sequence: TGTGCCAGCAGCCAATGGGACAGGGTGAGGACTGAAGCTTTCTTT. Its protein product is CASSQWDRVRTEAFF. V is TRBV14 and J is TRBJ1-1, with 9 bases identical to TRBD1. Per germline, CDR1 SGHDN and CDR2 FVKESK. The CDR3 is made up of 15 amino acids. The trim removed 2 bases at V and 5 bases at J, leaving 6 bases unmatched.

This sequence joins TRBV7-9 and TRBJ1-5; D is perhaps TRBD1 (5 bases). Germline-derived CDR1 and CDR2 are SEHNR and FQNEAQ (reference sequence). Trimming stripped 3 bases from V and 2 bases from J, with 8 bases between. The CDR3 has 14 residues. DNA of the CDR3: TGTGCCAGCAGCTTGACGACAGGCAATCAGCCCCAGCATTTT. Protein sequence: CASSLTTGNQPQHF.

V is TRBV5-4 and J is TRBJ2-3; 7 bases agree with TRBD2. The CDR3 consists of 17 residues. Germline CDR1 and CDR2: SGHNT and YYREEE (reference sequence). With 0 bases clipped from V and 5 bases from J, the junction kept 12 bases outside the gene matches. This chain's CDR3 is CASSLGAIGGRRDTQYF. CDR3 DNA sequence: TGTGCCAGCAGCTTGGGAGCGATTGGCGGGAGAAGAGATACGCAGTATTTT.

This chain links TRBV29-1 with TRBJ1-1; 11 positions agree with TRBD1. The V gene end was trimmed by 7 bases and the J gene end by 6 bases; junction bases not matched to a gene: 13. This CDR3 comprises 15 residues. CDR1 SQVTM and CDR2 ANQGSEA come from the germline V gene. In nucleotides, the CDR3 is TGCAGCGCTGGACAGGGGGCGCCGGGGGGTGCTGAAGCTTTCTTT. It encodes CSAGQGAPGGAEAFF.